This passage covers 18 T cell receptor beta chains from one sample sequenced in a study of technical replicates of blood from several donors. Libraries were prepared by immunoSEQ multiplex PCR; TCRdb keeps only in-frame clonotypes and omits some of them. The data contain roughly 80,000 clones, about 92% of them singletons. Sequencing used T cells isolated from PBMCs. These TCRs come from a human donor in good health.

V gene TRBV28 combines with J gene TRBJ1-2, with D unclear. The germline CDR1 and CDR2 sequences are MDHEN and SYDVKM. This CDR3 has 13 amino acids. V was pared by 6 bases and J by 8 bases, with 16 bases between. The CDR3 sequence: CASSIQSLSGYTF. The CDR3 nucleotides read TGTGCCAGCAGCATACAGTCCCTCTCCGGCTACACCTTC.

The chain uses TRBV15 and TRBJ1-5; D ambiguous. Germline-derived CDR1 and CDR2 are LNHNV and YYDKDF (reference sequence). This CDR3 comprises 14 residues. V lost 2 bases to trimming and J lost 4 bases, with 9 bases between them. CDR3 protein: CATSRSGENQPQHF. The CDR3 DNA follows: TGTGCCACCAGCAGAAGTGGTGAGAATCAGCCCCAGCATTTT.

This clone appeared a single time. The chain recombines TRBV9 with TRBJ2-3, with D tentatively TRBD2 (5 bases). The V end lost 0 bases, the J end lost 0 bases, and 11 bases lay between the germline ends. CDR3 length: 16 amino acids. CDR1 SGDLS and CDR2 YYNGEE come from the germline V gene. CDR3 sequence: CASSVGAVSSTDTQYF. In DNA, the CDR3 is TGTGCCAGCAGCGTAGGAGCGGTTTCTAGCACAGATACGCAGTATTTT.

The chain has TRBV19 and TRBJ2-7; 9 bases agree with TRBD1. The CDR3 contains 13 residues. Germline CDR1 reads LNHDA; CDR2 reads SQIVND (reference sequence). Trimming cost V 6 bases and J 5 bases; bases outside gene matches: 5. The CDR3 DNA follows: TGTGCCAGTAGAGGGACAGGGTCCCACGAGCAGTACTTC. Translation gives CASRGTGSHEQYF. Filled out from reference TRBV19 and TRBJ2-7, the complete variable domain reads DGGITQSPKYLFRKEGQNVTLSCEQNLNHDAMYWYRQDPGQGLRLIYYSQIVNDFQKGDIAEGYSVSREKKESFPLTVTSAQKNPTAFYLCASRGTGSHEQYFGPGTRLTVT.

The V call is TRBV7-6, the J call TRBJ2-5; D might be TRBD1 (6 bases). Germline lookup yields CDR1 SGHVS and CDR2 FNYEAQ. Trimming shortened V by 5 bases and J by 5 bases, and 9 bases separated the two germline ends. There are 12 residues in the CDR3. DNA for the CDR3: TGTGCCAGCAGCCGCCAGGGGGAGACCCAGTACTTC. Its translation is CASSRQGETQYF.

This chain uses TRBV6-5 with TRBJ2-7; 9 bases are shared with TRBD1. J lost 13 bases, V lost 4 bases, and 5 bases had no gene match. The germline V gene encodes CDR1 MNHEY and CDR2 SVGAGI. The CDR3 has 11 residues. The CDR3 here is CASSFGTGFYF. In DNA, the CDR3 is TGTGCCAGCAGTTTTGGGACAGGGTTTTACTTC.

The CDR3 nucleotides are TGTGCCAGCAGCAGGTTGAGGACAGGGAAAAGTTCCTACGAGCAGTACTTC. Its protein product is CASSRLRTGKSSYEQYF. The V and J genes are TRBV21-1 and TRBJ2-7; TRBD1, the table's D call, lacks a check against the DNA. TRBV21-1 is reported as a pseudogene. The CDR3 loop spans 17 amino acids.

The rearrangement links TRBV23-1 to TRBJ2-7, with D maybe TRBD1 (6 bases). TRBV23-1 is an open reading frame whose function is uncertain. V lost 5 bases and J lost 6, with 14 bases in between. The CDR3 extends over 13 amino acids. The chain's CDR3 is CASSDRDTCEQYF. The CDR3, as DNA: TGCGCCAGCAGTGATCGGGACACCTGCGAGCAGTACTTC.

The rearrangement uses TRBV7-6 and TRBJ2-2; D call uncertain. V gave up 2 bases and J gave up 2 bases, with 6 bases separating them. There are 14 residues in the CDR3. CDR1 and CDR2 from the germline V gene are SGHVS and FNYEAQ. This CDR3 is CASSLTVNTGELFF. CDR3 DNA sequence: TGTGCCAGCAGCTTAACTGTAAACACCGGGGAGCTGTTTTTT.

The rearrangement links TRBV9 to TRBJ2-7; 13 positions match TRBD2. Germline CDR1 reads SGDLS; CDR2 reads YYNGEE. V trimming: 0 bases; J trimming: 6 bases; junction bases outside the gene matches: 6. This CDR3 region has 16 residues. This chain's CDR3 is CASSVATGTSGTEQYF. Here the CDR3 DNA reads TGTGCCAGCAGCGTAGCTACCGGGACTAGCGGGACCGAGCAGTACTTC.

V usage is TRBV28 and J usage is TRBJ1-4; D not resolved. CDR1 and CDR2 (germline): MDHEN, SYDVKM. V lost 7 bases to trimming and J lost 7 bases, with 13 bases between them. CDR3 size: 13 residues. CDR3 DNA: TGTGCCAGCACTCTCGGGTTGAGTGAAAAACTGTTTTTT. Protein: CASTLGLSEKLFF.

This clone was counted between two and nine times. The rearrangement joins TRBV2 to TRBJ1-1, with a tentative D call TRBD1 (6 bases). This CDR3 is built from 13 residues. Germline CDR1 and CDR2: SNHLY and FYNNEI. The germline V and J ends were trimmed by 5 bases and 4 bases, with 11 bases remaining between them. The CDR3: CASSIQGSTEAFF. CDR3 in DNA: TGTGCCAGCAGTATACAGGGATCCACTGAAGCTTTCTTT.

The rearrangement uses TRBV7-6 and TRBJ2-2; a possible D gene is TRBD1 (5 bases). The germline CDR1 and CDR2 sequences are SGHVS and FNYEAQ. The CDR3 is made up of 15 amino acids. Trimming left V 2 bases short and J 1 base short, with 8 bases between. The CDR3 protein is CASSLQGKNTGELFF. In nucleotides, the CDR3 is TGTGCCAGCAGCTTACAGGGCAAGAACACCGGGGAGCTGTTTTTT.

The chain links TRBV4-1 to TRBJ2-1; 13 bases map to TRBD2. The V gene end was trimmed by 4 bases and the J gene end by 2 bases; junction bases not matched to a gene: 2. CDR3 length equals 16 residues. Germline CDR1 and CDR2: MGHRA and YSYEKL. The DNA for the CDR3 is TGCGCCAGCAGCCTTGGGACTAGCGGGACCTACAATGAGCAGTTCTTC. Translating it yields CASSLGTSGTYNEQFF.

This clone was counted once. The rearrangement uses TRBV5-6 and TRBJ2-3; the D is unclear. The CDR3 sequence is 18 residues long. CDR1 and CDR2 (germline): SGHDT, YYEEEE. The V and J ends lost 4 bases and 0 bases respectively, with 21 bases between them. The CDR3 loop is CASSHPYTAPSSTDTQYF. DNA of the CDR3: TGTGCCAGCAGCCACCCCTATACAGCACCCTCTAGCACAGATACGCAGTATTTT.

V usage is TRBV11-2 and J usage is TRBJ1-4, with 7 bases matching TRBD1. The V segment lost 5 bases and the J segment 8 bases; nucleotides outside the gene matches: 11. The CDR3 contains 15 residues. Germline CDR1 is SGHAT and CDR2 is FQNNGV. The CDR3 DNA reads TGTGCCAGCAGCCTGTATGACAGGGAAGACGAAAAACTGTTTTTT. The encoded protein is CASSLYDREDEKLFF.

This clone is a singleton in its sample. The chain carries TRBV7-8 and TRBJ2-7; 9 bases map to TRBD2. This CDR3 has 15 amino acids. The J segment lost 5 bases and the V segment lost 4 bases, leaving 9 bases of the junction unmatched. CDR1 is SGHVS and CDR2 is FQNEAQ in the germline V gene. The CDR3 nucleotides are TGTGCCAGCAGCTCTTTGGGACTAGCAACTAACGAGCAGTACTTC. This gives the protein CASSSLGLATNEQYF.

V is TRBV6-5 and J is TRBJ2-1; TRBD2 is a possible D gene (5 bases). CDR1 is MNHEY, CDR2 SVGAGI, per germline. V lost 4 bases and J lost 5, with 18 bases in between. This CDR3 has 16 amino acids. The CDR3 coding sequence is TGTGCCAGCAGTTCCTTCCTTTCCGGGATCGACAATGAGCAGTTCTTC. Protein sequence: CASSSFLSGIDNEQFF.